This TCR beta chain was identified during a study of graft-versus-host responses after intestinal transplantation. CDR3 length equals 16 residues. V gave up 3 bases and J gave up 7 bases; unmatched junction bases: 8. Germline-derived CDR1 and CDR2 are WSHSY and SAAADI. Details on this clone: What it recognizes is unknown.

The repertoire was sequenced with immunoSEQ multiplex PCR; TCRdb's copy has only in-frame clones and lacks some. The profile shows tens of thousands of clones, just under 95% of them singletons. The clonotype was recovered from a human donor who received an intestinal transplant. The chain recombines TRBV10-2 with TRBJ2-1; 11 bases align to TRBD2. Sequenced material: unstimulated CD8+ T cells sorted from spleen or lymph node cells, taken before intestinal transplant. The chain's CDR3 is CASSDPLAGVLNEQFF. The CDR3 bases are TGCGCCAGCAGTGACCCACTAGCGGGAGTCCTAAATGAGCAGTTCTTC.